This is a list of T cell receptor beta chains from one sample in a study of T-cell memory formation after mild COVID-19. TCRdb recomputed calls from the 5' RACE reads with MiXCR, one row per CDR3 protein. This sample has about 150,000 distinct CDR3 sequences; approximately 6% occur once, and the top ten carry approximately 2%. Material: PBMCs or a T cell subset sorted from them (not recorded which). These receptors were obtained from an adult woman who had mild COVID-19 (a few samples of this study predate the infection). Cell type and time point are not known. The CDR3 runs from the conserved cysteine through the conserved F or W. D genes are given only for firm matches. Rows give clone size only sometimes, using once, few, many, or a class for an expanded clone.

abundance	j_gene	v_gene	d_gene	CDR3aa	CDR3nt
.	TRBJ1-4	TRBV20-1	.	CSAPKGPGRPNEKLFF	TGCAGTGCTCCGAAAGGTCCGGGACGGCCTAATGAAAAACTGTTTTTT
few	TRBJ1-5	TRBV7-9	TRBD1	CASSLETGANQPQHF	TGTGCCAGCAGCTTAGAAACAGGGGCAAATCAGCCCCAGCATTTT
many	TRBJ1-2	TRBV20-1	.	CSASKVSRGGYTF	TGCAGTGCTAGCAAAGTCTCAAGAGGGGGCTACACCTTC
many	TRBJ1-1	TRBV10-2	TRBD1	CASRGRGDAEAFF	TGCGCCAGCAGAGGCAGGGGGGACGCTGAAGCTTTCTTT
few	TRBJ1-6	TRBV5-6	.	CASSLDPLYNSPLHF	TGTGCCAGCAGCTTGGACCCCCTCTATAATTCACCCCTCCACTTT
few	TRBJ2-5	TRBV24-1	TRBD1	CATSAPDRPQETQYF	TGTGCCACCAGTGCCCCGGACAGGCCGCAAGAGACCCAGTACTTC
many	TRBJ2-2	TRBV7-9	TRBD2	CASSTRLAGTNTGELFF	TGTGCCAGCAGCACCCGACTAGCGGGGACGAACACCGGGGAGCTGTTTTTT
.	TRBJ2-6	TRBV6-5	.	CASSYSEEGANVLTF	TGTGCCAGCAGTTACTCAGAAGAGGGGGCCAACGTCCTGACTTTC
many	TRBJ2-2	TRBV12-3/TRBV12-4	.	CASSTPGAGAGELFF	TGTGCCAGCAGTACACCCGGGGCAGGGGCCGGGGAGCTGTTTTTT
.	TRBJ2-7	TRBV5-1	TRBD2	CASSVGAGGRDEQYF	TGCGCCAGCAGTGTCGGTGCGGGGGGCCGGGACGAGCAGTACTTC
.	TRBJ1-3	TRBV7-6	.	CASSLGAKSTGNTIYF	TGTGCCAGCAGCTTAGGTGCGAAGTCAACTGGAAACACCATATATTTT
.	TRBJ1-4	TRBV19	TRBD1	CASATGSSDEKLFF	TGTGCCAGCGCGACAGGGAGCAGTGATGAAAAACTGTTTTTT
many	TRBJ2-1	TRBV20-1	.	CSARPRLSAYNEQFF	TGCAGTGCTAGACCACGGCTGTCGGCCTACAATGAGCAGTTCTTC
many	TRBJ1-1	TRBV20-1	.	CSAIPFDRGNTEAFF	TGCAGTGCTATTCCGTTTGACAGAGGAAACACTGAAGCTTTCTTT
many	TRBJ2-6	TRBV7-2	.	CASSFGGSGANVLTF	TGTGCCAGCAGCTTCGGGGGATCTGGGGCCAACGTCCTGACTTTC
few	TRBJ1-1	TRBV24-1	TRBD1	CATSDGAGGIGGTEAFF	TGTGCCACCAGTGATGGGGCAGGGGGCATAGGTGGCACTGAAGCTTTCTTT
many	TRBJ1-2	TRBV7-9	.	CASSLVGTGYTF	TGTGCCAGCAGCTTAGTGGGTACTGGCTACACCTTC
few	TRBJ1-1	TRBV6-5	TRBD1	CASSRQGTEAFF	TGTGCCAGCAGTCGACAGGGGACTGAAGCTTTCTTT
few	TRBJ1-2	TRBV15	TRBD1	CATSRDRRTGLITF	TGTGCCACCAGCAGAGATAGGAGGACAGGGCTTATCACCTTC
few	TRBJ2-1	TRBV7-2	.	CASSLVKAHSEQFF	TGTGCCAGCAGCTTAGTTAAGGCACACAGTGAGCAGTTCTTC
few	TRBJ1-2	TRBV11-2	.	CASSPQGGLNYGYTF	TGTGCCAGCAGCCCGCAAGGGGGACTTAACTATGGCTACACCTTC
.	TRBJ1-4	TRBV5-1	.	CASSLTMVATNEKLFF	TGCGCCAGCAGCTTGACAATGGTTGCAACTAATGAAAAACTGTTTTTT
.	TRBJ2-1	TRBV4-1	TRBD2	CASSPRLAVSSYNEQFF	TGCGCCAGCAGTCCCCGACTAGCGGTTTCCTCCTACAATGAGCAGTTCTTC
many	TRBJ1-2	TRBV12-3/TRBV12-4	.	CASSLPWPNYGYTF	TGTGCCAGCAGCCTCCCTTGGCCTAACTATGGCTACACCTTC
many	TRBJ2-6	TRBV4-2	.	CASSQDQGISGANVLTF	TGTGCCAGCAGCCAGGATCAGGGTATTTCTGGGGCCAACGTCCTGACTTTC
few	TRBJ2-3	TRBV7-9	.	CASSLGGDSADTQYF	TGTGCCAGCAGCTTAGGTGGGGATTCGGCAGATACGCAGTATTTT
.	TRBJ2-5	TRBV19	.	CASSMNIKETQYF	TGTGCCAGTAGTATGAACATAAAAGAGACCCAGTACTTC
few	TRBJ2-5	TRBV11-2	TRBD1	CASSLDGKPGQKRETQYF	TGTGCCAGCAGCTTAGATGGGAAACCGGGACAGAAAAGAGAGACCCAGTACTTC
few	TRBJ2-5	TRBV5-4	TRBD2	CASSATSGGAGETQYF	TGTGCCAGCAGTGCGACTAGCGGGGGGGCAGGGGAGACCCAGTACTTC
many	TRBJ1-1	TRBV7-8	TRBD1	CASSSGNRGRTEAFF	TGTGCCAGCAGCTCAGGGAACAGGGGACGAACTGAAGCTTTCTTT
few	TRBJ1-4	TRBV5-1	.	CASSWPPGGAGEKLFF	TGCGCCAGCAGCTGGCCCCCGGGGGGCGCAGGTGAAAAACTGTTTTTT
many	TRBJ2-5	TRBV30	.	CALEGGMKETQYF	TGTGCTTTAGAGGGGGGTATGAAAGAGACCCAGTACTTC
many	TRBJ2-7	TRBV18	TRBD1	CASSPGTGGLYEQYF	TGTGCCAGCTCACCAGGGACAGGGGGCCTGTACGAGCAGTACTTC
once	TRBJ1-1	TRBV12-3/TRBV12-4	.	CASSVGGATEAFF	TGTGCCAGCAGTGTGGGGGGTGCTACTGAAGCTTTCTTT
many	TRBJ2-7	TRBV20-1	.	CSAAQGNEQYF	TGCAGTGCAGCACAGGGTAACGAGCAGTACTTC
many	TRBJ2-5	TRBV5-1	TRBD1	CASNSGTEETQYF	TGCGCCAGCAACTCGGGGACAGAGGAGACCCAGTACTTC
many	TRBJ2-1	TRBV20-1	TRBD2	CSAREERRPLAGVNEQFF	TGCAGTGCTAGAGAGGAGCGCCGTCCGCTAGCGGGAGTCAATGAGCAGTTCTTC
.	TRBJ1-5	TRBV4-3	.	CASSQGAGRSYSNQPQHF	TGCGCCAGCAGCCAAGGGGCAGGGCGATCCTATAGCAATCAGCCCCAGCATTTT
many	TRBJ1-1	TRBV5-6	.	CASSLVYGGGEAFF	TGTGCCAGCAGCTTGGTCTATGGGGGCGGAGAAGCTTTCTTT
many	TRBJ2-3	TRBV9	.	CASSVGHRTSTDTQYF	TGTGCCAGCAGCGTAGGACACAGGACCAGCACAGATACGCAGTATTTT
few	TRBJ1-4	TRBV7-2	TRBD1	CASSPTQGISEKLFF	TGTGCCAGCAGCCCGACACAGGGGATCAGTGAAAAACTGTTTTTT
.	TRBJ2-2	TRBV2	TRBD2	CASRSGVNTGELFF	TGTGCCAGCAGAAGCGGGGTTAACACCGGGGAGCTGTTTTTT
many	TRBJ2-7	TRBV5-1	TRBD1	CASSLSGTGGYEQYF	TGCGCCAGCAGCTTGAGCGGGACAGGGGGCTACGAGCAGTACTTC
few	TRBJ1-1	TRBV29-1	.	CSGASLNTEAFF	TGCAGCGGAGCCTCTTTGAACACTGAAGCTTTCTTT
.	TRBJ1-1	TRBV2	TRBD1	CASRNTGGTEAFF	TGTGCCAGCAGAAATACAGGGGGCACTGAAGCTTTCTTT
.	TRBJ1-6	TRBV6-1	TRBD1	CASSDERRTGHSPLHF	TGTGCCAGCAGTGATGAACGGAGGACAGGCCATTCACCCCTCCACTTT
.	TRBJ1-5	TRBV2	TRBD1	CASSEAKTGVGNQPQHF	TGTGCCAGCAGTGAAGCAAAGACAGGGGTGGGCAATCAGCCCCAGCATTTT
few	TRBJ1-3	TRBV9	TRBD1	CASSVEVPGGPSGNTIYF	TGTGCCAGCAGCGTAGAGGTCCCAGGGGGTCCTTCTGGAAACACCATATATTTT
few	TRBJ2-1	TRBV5-1	TRBD1	CASSADRLYNEQFF	TGCGCCAGCAGCGCGGACAGGCTCTACAATGAGCAGTTCTTC
many	TRBJ2-2	TRBV7-3	TRBD2	CASSPLPTSGANTGELFF	TGTGCCAGCAGCCCCCTTCCAACTAGCGGGGCGAACACCGGGGAGCTGTTTTTT
many	TRBJ2-1	TRBV12-5	TRBD2	CASGLELEWTSVFGEQFF	TGTGCTAGTGGTTTGGAATTGGAATGGACTAGCGTGTTCGGTGAGCAGTTCTTC